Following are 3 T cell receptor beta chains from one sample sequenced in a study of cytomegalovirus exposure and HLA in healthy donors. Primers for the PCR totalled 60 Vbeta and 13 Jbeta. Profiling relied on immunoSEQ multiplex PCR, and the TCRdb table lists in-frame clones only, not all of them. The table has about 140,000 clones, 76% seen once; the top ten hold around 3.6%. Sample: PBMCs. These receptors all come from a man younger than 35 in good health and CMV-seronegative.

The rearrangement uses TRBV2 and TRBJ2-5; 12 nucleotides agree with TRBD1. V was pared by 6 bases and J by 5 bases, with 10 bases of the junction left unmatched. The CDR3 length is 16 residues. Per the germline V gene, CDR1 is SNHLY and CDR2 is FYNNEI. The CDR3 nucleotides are TGTGCCAGCAGGTCCCCCGGGACAGGGGGCCGGGAGACCCAGTACTTC. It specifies CASRSPGTGGRETQYF.

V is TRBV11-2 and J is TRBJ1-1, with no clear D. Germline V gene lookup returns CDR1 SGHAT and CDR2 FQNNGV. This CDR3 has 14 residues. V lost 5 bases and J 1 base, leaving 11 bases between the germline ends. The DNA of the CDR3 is TGTGCCAGCAGCGTTCAGGTGGGGAACACTGAAGCTTTCTTT. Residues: CASSVQVGNTEAFF.

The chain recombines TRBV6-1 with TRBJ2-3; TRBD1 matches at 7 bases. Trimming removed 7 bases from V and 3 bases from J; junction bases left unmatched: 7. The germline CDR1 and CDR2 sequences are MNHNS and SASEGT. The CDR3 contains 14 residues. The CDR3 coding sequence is TGTGCCAGCACTTACAGGGGACAAACAGATACGCAGTATTTT. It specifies CASTYRGQTDTQYF.